This is a list of T cell receptor beta chains from one sample in a study of T-cell reconstitution after alpha-beta-depleted transplantation in children. One entry per CDR3 protein, called by TCRdb with MiXCR from the PCR reads. This table has approximately 520,000 distinct CDR3 sequences, about 10% appearing once. This material consisted of PBMCs, mostly from graft donor cells, taken 180 days after TCRalphabeta/CD19-depleted stem cell transplant. These TCRs come from a female patient between 2 and 15 years old who had a stem cell transplant for aplastic anemia, so the T cells may come from the graft donor. Each CDR3 is given with its conserved first and last residue. A D gene is named only where the DNA matches it firmly. Expanded clones get a size class; other rows say once, few or many, or leave the size out.

j_gene: TRBJ1-1; v_gene: TRBV19; abundance: -; d_gene: -; CDR3aa: CASSIRQMNTEAFF; CDR3nt: TGTGCCAGTAGTATTCGACAGATGAACACTGAAGCTTTCTTT
j_gene: TRBJ1-4; v_gene: TRBV28; abundance: few; d_gene: TRBD1; CDR3aa: CASRRQGAPIVANEKLFF; CDR3nt: TGTGCCAGCAGAAGACAGGGGGCGCCGATTGTGGCTAATGAAAAACTGTTTTTT
j_gene: TRBJ2-2; v_gene: TRBV9; abundance: -; d_gene: -; CDR3aa: CASSPEGVPNTGELFF; CDR3nt: TGTGCCAGCAGCCCGGAAGGAGTACCGAACACCGGGGAGCTGTTTTTT
j_gene: TRBJ2-1; v_gene: TRBV28; abundance: -; d_gene: TRBD2; CDR3aa: CASSPTWTSYNEQFF; CDR3nt: TGTGCCAGCAGTCCGACGTGGACTAGCTACAATGAGCAGTTCTTC
j_gene: TRBJ2-5; v_gene: TRBV7-6; abundance: -; d_gene: TRBD1; CDR3aa: CASSSGTGGRETQYF; CDR3nt: TGTGCCAGCAGCTCAGGGACAGGGGGCCGGGAGACCCAGTACTTC
j_gene: TRBJ2-7; v_gene: TRBV7-2; abundance: -; d_gene: -; CDR3aa: CASSLVVGTYYEQYF; CDR3nt: TGTGCCAGCAGCTTAGTGGTCGGGACGTATTACGAGCAGTACTTC
j_gene: TRBJ2-1; v_gene: TRBV10-3; abundance: -; d_gene: TRBD2; CDR3aa: CATEREGRMNEQFF; CDR3nt: TGTGCCACCGAAAGGGAGGGCCGGATGAATGAGCAGTTCTTC
j_gene: TRBJ2-7; v_gene: TRBV28; abundance: few; d_gene: -; CDR3aa: CASSLGMALATSYEQYF; CDR3nt: TGTGCCAGCAGTTTAGGCATGGCTCTAGCCACCTCCTACGAGCAGTACTTC
j_gene: TRBJ2-3; v_gene: TRBV7-2; abundance: few; d_gene: -; CDR3aa: CASSLAPGEVALTQYF; CDR3nt: TGTGCCAGCAGCTTAGCGCCGGGGGAAGTCGCCCTTACGCAGTATTTT
j_gene: TRBJ2-3; v_gene: TRBV12-3/TRBV12-4; abundance: many; d_gene: -; CDR3aa: CASSLVMFRSTDTQYF; CDR3nt: TGTGCCAGCAGTTTAGTTATGTTCAGAAGCACAGATACGCAGTATTTT
j_gene: TRBJ1-1; v_gene: TRBV5-6; abundance: many; d_gene: -; CDR3aa: CASSARQLSSEAFF; CDR3nt: TGTGCCAGCAGCGCAAGACAGCTATCATCTGAAGCTTTCTTT
j_gene: TRBJ2-5; v_gene: TRBV2; abundance: -; d_gene: -; CDR3aa: CASRRDGKETQYF; CDR3nt: TGTGCCAGCAGGCGGGACGGAAAAGAGACCCAGTACTTC
j_gene: TRBJ2-7; v_gene: TRBV10-3; abundance: few; d_gene: TRBD2; CDR3aa: CAISAGGGLLEQYF; CDR3nt: TGTGCCATCAGTGCGGGCGGGGGTCTTTTGGAGCAGTACTTC
j_gene: TRBJ2-1; v_gene: TRBV12-3/TRBV12-4; abundance: few; d_gene: -; CDR3aa: CASTSGPHDYGSYNEQFF; CDR3nt: TGTGCCAGCACCTCTGGGCCACATGACTACGGCTCCTACAATGAGCAGTTCTTC
j_gene: TRBJ2-5; v_gene: TRBV15; abundance: -; d_gene: TRBD2; CDR3aa: CATSTTSGRSETQYF; CDR3nt: TGTGCCACCAGCACGACTAGCGGGAGATCGGAGACCCAGTACTTC
j_gene: TRBJ2-2; v_gene: TRBV12-3/TRBV12-4; abundance: many; d_gene: TRBD1; CDR3aa: CASSPLPGQGDTGELFF; CDR3nt: TGTGCCAGCAGCCCGCTTCCGGGACAGGGTGATACCGGGGAGCTGTTTTTT
j_gene: TRBJ1-1; v_gene: TRBV12-3/TRBV12-4; abundance: many; d_gene: -; CDR3aa: CASSDQGITEAFF; CDR3nt: TGTGCCAGCAGCGATCAGGGAATCACTGAAGCTTTCTTT
j_gene: TRBJ2-4; v_gene: TRBV6-5; abundance: -; d_gene: TRBD2; CDR3aa: CASSRSGGLAKNIQYF; CDR3nt: TGTGCCAGCAGCCGCTCGGGGGGACTAGCCAAAAACATTCAGTACTTC
j_gene: TRBJ1-5; v_gene: TRBV19; abundance: few; d_gene: -; CDR3aa: CASSPRGHIAGNQPQHF; CDR3nt: TGTGCCAGTAGTCCCCGAGGCCATATCGCTGGCAATCAGCCCCAGCATTTT
j_gene: TRBJ2-3; v_gene: TRBV7-2; abundance: many; d_gene: -; CDR3aa: CASSLSRTTDTQYF; CDR3nt: TGTGCCAGCAGTTTGAGCAGAACCACAGATACGCAGTATTTT
j_gene: TRBJ1-1; v_gene: TRBV7-9; abundance: -; d_gene: TRBD1; CDR3aa: CASSLAGGSLDTEAFF; CDR3nt: TGTGCCAGCAGCTTAGCAGGGGGCTCGTTAGACACTGAAGCTTTCTTT
j_gene: TRBJ2-1; v_gene: TRBV5-1; abundance: few; d_gene: TRBD2; CDR3aa: CASSALTPSSSGPGYEQFF; CDR3nt: TGCGCCAGCAGCGCCCTGACCCCCTCCTCTAGCGGGCCCGGGTATGAGCAGTTCTTC